What follows are 16 T cell receptor beta chains derived from one specimen sequenced in a study of human T cells and chemical hapten exposure. MiXCR, applied by TCRdb to the RACE reads, yields one record per CDR3 protein. The sample records around 120,000 distinct CDR3 sequences, roughly 13% being singletons. Time point defined: pre-sensitization, week 0. This sample's treatment: therapeutic diphenylcyclopropenone sensitization with weekly scalp DPC. The sequences come from whole blood, collected in connection with sensitization to the hapten diphenylcyclopropenone (DPC). The receptors were sampled from a woman aged 18 to 35 with alopecia areata. Some clones in this sample may be carry-over from other donors' samples.

This clonotype occurred many times. The J gene is TRBJ2-5, the V gene TRBV29-1; D uncertain. CDR1 is SQVTM and CDR2 is ANQGSEA in the germline V gene. V was cut by 7 bases and J by 3 bases, with 9 bases left in between. The CDR3 length is 11 residues. CDR3 DNA: TGCAGCGGCGCGGTTAAAGAGACCCAGTACTTC. Its protein product is CSGAVKETQYF.

At least ten counts were recorded for this clonotype. The chain has TRBV7-6 and TRBJ1-3; maybe TRBD1 (6 bases). The CDR3 has 16 amino acids. Trimming pared 5 bases from V and 0 bases from J, leaving 14 bases between. Germline-derived CDR1 and CDR2 are SGHVS and FNYEAQ. The CDR3 DNA reads TGTGCCAGCAGCGTCTACAGGGCCAGCTCTGGAAACACCATATATTTT. Translated: CASSVYRASSGNTIYF.

This clonotype was counted between two and nine times. The V and J genes are TRBV20-1 and TRBJ2-3; 8 bases line up with TRBD2. The V and J ends lost 1 base and 5 bases, in that order; junction bases with no gene match: 11. Germline CDR1 reads DFQATT; CDR2 reads SNEGSKA (reference sequence). CDR3 length: 16 residues. The CDR3 DNA reads TGCAGTGCTAGAGCACCGGGGGGGCCCCAGGAAGATACGCAGTATTTT. The encoded protein is CSARAPGGPQEDTQYF.

This clonotype was picked up many times. V usage is TRBV6-5 and J usage is TRBJ2-7, with D perhaps TRBD1 (6 bases). The CDR3 loop spans 13 amino acids. The V and J ends lost 6 bases and 1 base respectively, with 10 bases between them. In germline, CDR1 is MNHEY, CDR2 SVGAGI. Here the CDR3 DNA reads TGTGCCAGCAGCCCAGACAGGTCCTACGAGCAGTACTTC. It codes for CASSPDRSYEQYF.

The rearrangement links TRBV6-5 to TRBJ2-2; D uncertain. Germline values: CDR1 MNHEY, CDR2 SVGAGI. This CDR3 spans 15 amino acids. The germline V and J ends were trimmed by 2 bases and 4 bases, with 11 bases remaining between them. The CDR3 reads CASSYQALTTGELFF. The CDR3 DNA reads as TGTGCCAGCAGTTACCAGGCCTTAACCACCGGGGAGCTGTTTTTT.

This clonotype was observed many times. The V call is TRBV20-1, the J call TRBJ1-2; TRBD1 agrees at 8 bases. J lost 3 bases, V lost 0 bases, and 3 bases had no gene match. CDR3 length: 14 residues. Looked up from germline, CDR1 is DFQATT and CDR2 is SNEGSKA (reference sequence). The CDR3 DNA is TGCAGTGCTAGAGATGCAGGGGGCTACTATGGCTACACCTTC. Its protein product is CSARDAGGYYGYTF.

This clonotype has only a few counts. The gene calls are TRBV21-1 and TRBJ2-7; the table's TRBD2 call for D was not verified on the DNA. TRBV21-1 is flagged as a pseudogene. The CDR3 runs 18 residues. The CDR3 nucleotides are TGTGCCAGCAGCAAAAAGCTAGCGGGGGTAGAAAGCTCCTACGAGCAGTACTTC. Protein product: CASSKKLAGVESSYEQYF.

This clonotype has at least ten counts. The V and J genes are TRBV12-5 and TRBJ2-1; D gene uncertain. This CDR3 spans 14 amino acids. V lost 0 bases and J lost 10, with 13 bases in between. CDR1 and CDR2 from the germline V gene are LGHNT and FRNRAP. The CDR3 loop reads CASGLVGRAKEQFF. CDR3 coding DNA: TGTGCTAGTGGTTTGGTTGGAAGGGCCAAGGAGCAGTTCTTC.

The gene calls are TRBV7-2 and TRBJ2-5; 10 positions agree with TRBD2. V trimming: 0 bases; J trimming: 2 bases; junction bases outside the gene matches: 3. The CDR3 has 16 residues. CDR1 is SGHTA and CDR2 is FQGNSA in the germline V gene. DNA for the CDR3: TGTGCCAGCAGCTTAGCGCCTAGCGGGGGTCAAGAGACCCAGTACTTC. Protein sequence: CASSLAPSGGQETQYF. Full variable domain (remainder filled in from reference TRBV7-2 and TRBJ2-5): GAGVSQSPSNKVTEKGKDVELRCDPISGHTALYWYRQSLGQGLEFLIYFQGNSAPDKSGLPSDRFSAERTGGSVSTLTIQRTQQEDSAVYLCASSLAPSGGQETQYFGPGTRLLVL.

This clonotype has more than one count but fewer than ten. V gene TRBV20-1 combines with J gene TRBJ1-2; 10 bases fit TRBD1. Losses at the gene ends were 4 bases for V and 4 bases for J; bases not matched to a gene: 6. The CDR3 length is 14 residues. Germline V gene sequence: CDR1 DFQATT, CDR2 SNEGSKA (reference sequence). The CDR3 DNA reads TGCAGTGCTACCCGACAGGGGGCCAGCTATGGCTACACCTTC. It specifies CSATRQGASYGYTF.

This clonotype came up a few times. The J gene is TRBJ2-3, the V gene TRBV7-6; TRBD2 matches 8 bases. V shed 3 bases and J 2 bases; nucleotides not matched to a gene: 10. The CDR3 is 17 residues long. Germline values: CDR1 SGHVS, CDR2 FNYEAQ. The CDR3 DNA follows: TGTGCCAGCAGCTTGCCCCCGGGAGGGCCACTCACAGATACGCAGTATTTT. This codes for CASSLPPGGPLTDTQYF.

In its sample, this clonotype was seen a few times. The CDR3 coding sequence is TGCGCCAGCAAAGGACAGGGGGCGGGGGTCGCCGGGGAGCTGTTTTTT. Its translation is CASKGQGAGVAGELFF. The V call is TRBV5-1, the J call TRBJ2-2, with 11 bases lining up with TRBD1. Germline CDR1 is SGHRS and CDR2 is YFSETQ. The V gene end was trimmed by 6 bases and the J gene end by 6 bases; junction bases not matched to a gene: 10. CDR3 length equals 16 residues.

This clonotype has a count of ten or more. J is TRBJ1-6 and V is TRBV20-1; D gene uncertain. Germline V gives CDR1 DFQATT, CDR2 SNEGSKA (reference sequence). The CDR3 loop spans 12 amino acids. V shed 7 bases and J shed 6 bases, with 10 bases lying between them. CDR3 DNA: TGCAGTGGGGCAGCGGGTAATTCACCCCTCCACTTT. Translated: CSGAAGNSPLHF.

This clonotype was seen only a few times. The chain combines TRBV11-2 with TRBJ2-7, with 7 bases matching TRBD1. The CDR3 totals 14 residues. Unmatched junction bases numbered 9, after V lost 7 bases and J lost 3 bases. Looked up from germline, CDR1 is SGHAT and CDR2 is FQNNGV. DNA of the CDR3: TGTGCCAGCAACCCGACAGGGAATAGCTACGAGCAGTACTTC. This translates into CASNPTGNSYEQYF. The whole variable domain, remainder taken from reference TRBV11-2 and TRBJ2-7, is EAGVAQSPRYKIIEKRQSVAFWCNPISGHATLYWYQQILGQGPKLLIQFQNNGVVDDSQLPKDRFSAERLKGVDSTLKIQPAKLEDSAVYLCASNPTGNSYEQYFGPGTRLTVT.

This clonotype was recorded a few times. The chain is built from TRBV6-2 or TRBV6-3 and TRBJ2-3; 14 bases align to TRBD2. With 6 bases clipped from V and 0 bases from J, the junction kept 8 bases outside the gene matches. The CDR3 loop spans 18 amino acids. Germline loops: CDR1 MNHEY, CDR2 SVGEGT. This CDR3 is CASSRGLAGGASTDTQYF. CDR3 coding DNA: TGTGCCAGCAGCCGTGGACTAGCGGGGGGAGCTAGCACAGATACGCAGTATTTT.

The chain is built from TRBV7-9 and TRBJ2-3; possible D gene TRBD2, 6 bases. The ends were cut back, 5 bases at V and 4 bases at J, with 19 bases in the middle. Germline loops: CDR1 SEHNR, CDR2 FQNEAQ (reference sequence). This CDR3 region has 16 residues. The CDR3: CASSQGLTSGADTQYF. Here the CDR3 DNA reads TGTGCCAGCAGCCAGGGACTCACCTCCGGGGCAGATACGCAGTATTTT.